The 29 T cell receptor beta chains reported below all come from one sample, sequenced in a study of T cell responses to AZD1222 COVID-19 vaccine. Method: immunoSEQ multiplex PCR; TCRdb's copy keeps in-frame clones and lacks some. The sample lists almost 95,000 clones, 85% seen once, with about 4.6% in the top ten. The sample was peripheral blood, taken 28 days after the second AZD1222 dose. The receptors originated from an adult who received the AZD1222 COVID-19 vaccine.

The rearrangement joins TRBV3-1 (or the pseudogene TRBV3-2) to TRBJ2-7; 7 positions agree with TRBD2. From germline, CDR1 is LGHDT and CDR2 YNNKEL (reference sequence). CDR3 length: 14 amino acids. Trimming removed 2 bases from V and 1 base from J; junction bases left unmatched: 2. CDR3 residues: CASSQNSGSYEQYF. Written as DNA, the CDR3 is TGTGCCAGCAGCCAAAATAGCGGGTCCTACGAGCAGTACTTC.

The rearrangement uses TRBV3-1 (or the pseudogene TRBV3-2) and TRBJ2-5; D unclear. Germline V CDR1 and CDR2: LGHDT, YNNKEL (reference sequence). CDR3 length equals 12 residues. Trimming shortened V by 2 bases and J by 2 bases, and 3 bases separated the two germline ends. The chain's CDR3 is CASSQNQETQYF. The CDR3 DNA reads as TGTGCCAGCAGCCAAAATCAAGAGACCCAGTACTTC.

The CDR3: CASSVIRGHYGYTF. Here the CDR3 DNA reads TGTGCCAGCAGCGTCATACGGGGCCACTATGGCTACACCTTC. The chain combines TRBV6-5 with TRBJ1-2; perhaps TRBD1 as D (5 bases). The CDR3 consists of 14 residues. The V gene lost 6 bases and the J gene lost 3 bases, with 14 bases spanning the gap. Germline V CDR1 and CDR2: MNHEY, SVGAGI.

CDR3 DNA: TGCGCCAGCAGCTTGTTCCCAGCGGGGGGGAGCACAGATACGCAGTATTTT. It specifies CASSLFPAGGSTDTQYF. The chain links TRBV5-1 to TRBJ2-3; 10 bases fit TRBD2. The CDR3 has 17 residues. Germline CDR1 and CDR2: SGHRS and YFSETQ. The V and J ends lost 1 base and 0 bases, in that order; junction bases with no gene match: 5.

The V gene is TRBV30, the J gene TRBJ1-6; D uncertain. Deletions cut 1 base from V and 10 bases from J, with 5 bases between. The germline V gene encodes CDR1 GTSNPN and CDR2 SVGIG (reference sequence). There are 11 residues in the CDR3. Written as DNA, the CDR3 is TGTGCCTGGAGTGAAGGATCACCCCTCCACTTT. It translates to CAWSEGSPLHF.

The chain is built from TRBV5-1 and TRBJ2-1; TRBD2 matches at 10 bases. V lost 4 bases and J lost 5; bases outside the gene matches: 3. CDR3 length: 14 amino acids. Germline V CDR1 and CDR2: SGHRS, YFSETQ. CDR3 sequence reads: CASSDLAGDNEQFF. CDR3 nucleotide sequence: TGCGCCAGCAGCGATCTAGCGGGAGACAATGAGCAGTTCTTC.

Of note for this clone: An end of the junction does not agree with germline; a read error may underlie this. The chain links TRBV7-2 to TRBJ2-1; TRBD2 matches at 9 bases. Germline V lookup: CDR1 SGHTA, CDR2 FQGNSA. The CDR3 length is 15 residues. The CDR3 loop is CASSLAGVSYNEQFF. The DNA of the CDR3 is TGTGCCAGCAGTTTAGCGGGGGTCTCCTACAATGAGCAGTTCTTC.

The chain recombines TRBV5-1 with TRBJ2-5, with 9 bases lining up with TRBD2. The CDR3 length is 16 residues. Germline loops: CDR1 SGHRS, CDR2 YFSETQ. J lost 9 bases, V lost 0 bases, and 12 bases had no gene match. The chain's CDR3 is CASSLATSGPAVAQYF. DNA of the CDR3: TGCGCCAGCAGCTTGGCGACTAGCGGTCCTGCAGTCGCCCAGTACTTC. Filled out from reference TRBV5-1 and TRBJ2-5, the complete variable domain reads KAGVTQTPRYLIKTRGQQVTLSCSPISGHRSVSWYQQTPGQGLQFLFEYFSETQRNKGNFPGRFSGRQFSNSRSEMNVSTLELGDSALYLCASSLATSGPAVAQYFGPGTRLLVL.

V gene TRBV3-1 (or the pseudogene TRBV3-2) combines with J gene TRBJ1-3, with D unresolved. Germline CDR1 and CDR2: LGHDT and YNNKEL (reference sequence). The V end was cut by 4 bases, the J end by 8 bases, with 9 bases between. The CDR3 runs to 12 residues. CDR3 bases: TGTGCCAGCAGCCTTTTTGGGGACACCATATATTTT. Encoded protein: CASSLFGDTIYF.

The CDR3 sequence: CASTERGSYNTLHF. The CDR3 coding sequence is TGTGCCAGCACCGAGAGAGGATCCTACAACACCCTCCACTTT. The rearrangement links TRBV3-1 (or the pseudogene TRBV3-2) to TRBJ1-6; D remains unclear. The germline V and J ends were trimmed by 7 bases and 14 bases, with 21 bases remaining between them. The germline V gene encodes CDR1 LGHDT and CDR2 YNNKEL (reference sequence). This CDR3 region has 14 residues.

CDR3 bases: TGTGCCAGCAGCCAAGGAGGAAACTATGGCTACACCTTC. Protein sequence: CASSQGGNYGYTF. The chain recombines TRBV3-1 (or the pseudogene TRBV3-2) with TRBJ1-2; D unclear. This CDR3 is built from 13 residues. Per the germline V gene, CDR1 is LGHDT and CDR2 is YNNKEL (reference sequence). Trimming took 1 base from V and 2 from J, leaving 5 bases between them.

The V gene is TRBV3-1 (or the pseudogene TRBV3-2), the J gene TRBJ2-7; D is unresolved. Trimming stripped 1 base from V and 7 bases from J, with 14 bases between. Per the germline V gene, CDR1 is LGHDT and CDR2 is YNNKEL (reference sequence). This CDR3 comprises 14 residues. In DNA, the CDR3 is TGTGCCAGCAGCCAAGCAGGTATGGTTTGGGAGCAGTACTTC. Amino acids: CASSQAGMVWEQYF.

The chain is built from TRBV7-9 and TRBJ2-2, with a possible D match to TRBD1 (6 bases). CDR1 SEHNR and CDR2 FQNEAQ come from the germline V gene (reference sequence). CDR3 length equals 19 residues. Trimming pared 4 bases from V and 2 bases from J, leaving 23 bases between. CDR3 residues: CASSSTGTRSLTNTGELFF. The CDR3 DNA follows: TGTGCCAGCAGCTCAACAGGGACGAGATCCTTGACTAACACCGGGGAGCTGTTTTTT.

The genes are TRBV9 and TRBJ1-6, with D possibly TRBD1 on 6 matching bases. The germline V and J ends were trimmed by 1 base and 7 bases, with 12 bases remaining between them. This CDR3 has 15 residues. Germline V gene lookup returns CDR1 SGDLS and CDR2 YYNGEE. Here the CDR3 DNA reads TGTGCCAGCAGCGTATCAGGGGCCCAGAATTCACCCCTCCACTTT. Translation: CASSVSGAQNSPLHF.

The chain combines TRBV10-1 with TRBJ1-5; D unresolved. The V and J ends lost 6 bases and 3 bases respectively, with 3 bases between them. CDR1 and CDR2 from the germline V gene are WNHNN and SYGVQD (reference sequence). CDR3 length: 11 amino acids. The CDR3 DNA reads TGCGCCAGCAGAATCAATCAGCCCCAGCATTTT. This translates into CASRINQPQHF.

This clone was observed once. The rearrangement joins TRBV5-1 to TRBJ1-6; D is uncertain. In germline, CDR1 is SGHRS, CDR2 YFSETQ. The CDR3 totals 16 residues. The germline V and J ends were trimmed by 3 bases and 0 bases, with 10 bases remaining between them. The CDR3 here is CASSSGRGSYNSPLHF. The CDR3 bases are TGCGCCAGCAGCTCAGGCCGAGGCTCCTATAATTCACCCCTCCACTTT.

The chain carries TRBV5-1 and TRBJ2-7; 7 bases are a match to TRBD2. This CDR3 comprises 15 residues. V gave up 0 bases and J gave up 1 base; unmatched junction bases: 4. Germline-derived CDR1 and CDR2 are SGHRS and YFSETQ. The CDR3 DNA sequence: TGCGCCAGCAGCTTGGCCTCTAGCGGATCCTACGAGCAGTACTTC. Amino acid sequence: CASSLASSGSYEQYF.

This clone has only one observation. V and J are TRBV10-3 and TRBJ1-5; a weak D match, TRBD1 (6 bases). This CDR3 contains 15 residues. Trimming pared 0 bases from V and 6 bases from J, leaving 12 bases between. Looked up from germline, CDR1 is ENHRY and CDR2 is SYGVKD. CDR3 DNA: TGTGCCATCAGTGAGTCGGGCCAGGGGAGTCAGCCCCAGCATTTT. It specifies CAISESGQGSQPQHF.

The CDR3 here is CASSSGPGGTDTQYF. Written as DNA, the CDR3 is TGCGCCAGCAGCTCGGGACCAGGGGGCACAGATACGCAGTATTTT. V usage is TRBV5-1 and J usage is TRBJ2-3; tentative D call: TRBD1 (6 bases). This CDR3 is built from 15 residues. CDR1 and CDR2 (germline): SGHRS, YFSETQ. Trimming stripped 3 bases from V and 1 base from J, with 12 bases between.

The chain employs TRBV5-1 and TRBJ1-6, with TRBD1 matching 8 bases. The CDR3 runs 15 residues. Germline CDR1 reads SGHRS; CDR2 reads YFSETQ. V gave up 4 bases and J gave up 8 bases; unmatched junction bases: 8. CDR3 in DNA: TGCGCCAGCAGCCGCCAGGGGGCGAGGGATTCACCCCTCCACTTT. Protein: CASSRQGARDSPLHF.

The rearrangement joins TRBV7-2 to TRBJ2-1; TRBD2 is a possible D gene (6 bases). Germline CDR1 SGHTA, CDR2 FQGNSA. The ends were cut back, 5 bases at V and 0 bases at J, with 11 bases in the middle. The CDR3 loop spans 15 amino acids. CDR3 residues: CASSQTRNSYNEQFF. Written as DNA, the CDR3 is TGTGCCAGCAGCCAGACTAGAAACTCCTACAATGAGCAGTTCTTC.

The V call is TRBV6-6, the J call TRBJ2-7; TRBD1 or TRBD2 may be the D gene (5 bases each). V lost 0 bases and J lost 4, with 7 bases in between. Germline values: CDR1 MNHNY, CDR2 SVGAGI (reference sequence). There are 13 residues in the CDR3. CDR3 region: CASSYSGVYEQYF. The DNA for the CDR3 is TGTGCCAGCAGTTACTCGGGGGTTTACGAGCAGTACTTC.

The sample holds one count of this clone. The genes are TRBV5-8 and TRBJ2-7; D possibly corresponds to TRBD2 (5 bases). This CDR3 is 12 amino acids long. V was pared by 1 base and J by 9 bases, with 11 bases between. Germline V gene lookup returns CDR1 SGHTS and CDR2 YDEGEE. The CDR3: CASSLIKRGQYF. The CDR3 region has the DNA TGTGCCAGCAGCTTGATTAAACGGGGGCAGTACTTC.

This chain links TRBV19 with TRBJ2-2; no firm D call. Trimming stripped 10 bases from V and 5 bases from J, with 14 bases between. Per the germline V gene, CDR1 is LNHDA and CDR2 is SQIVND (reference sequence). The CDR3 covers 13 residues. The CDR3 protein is CAIMAYPTGELFF. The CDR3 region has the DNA TGTGCCATCATGGCGTACCCGACCGGGGAGCTGTTTTTT.

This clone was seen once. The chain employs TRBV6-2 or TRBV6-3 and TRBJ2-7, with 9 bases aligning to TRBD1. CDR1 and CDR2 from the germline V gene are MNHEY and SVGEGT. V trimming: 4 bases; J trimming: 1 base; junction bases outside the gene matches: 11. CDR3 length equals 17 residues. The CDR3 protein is CASSSRTGDAFSYEQYF. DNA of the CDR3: TGTGCCAGCAGTTCCAGGACAGGGGATGCGTTTTCCTACGAGCAGTACTTC.

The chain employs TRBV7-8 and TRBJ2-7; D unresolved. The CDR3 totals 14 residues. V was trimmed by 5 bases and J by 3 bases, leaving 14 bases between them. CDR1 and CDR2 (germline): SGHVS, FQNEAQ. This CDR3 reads CASSPSSTGYEQYF. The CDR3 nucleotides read TGTGCCAGCAGCCCCAGCAGCACGGGCTACGAGCAGTACTTC. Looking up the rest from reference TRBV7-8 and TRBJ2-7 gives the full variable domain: GAGVSQSPRYKVAKRGQDVALRCDPISGHVSLFWYQQALGQGPEFLTYFQNEAQLDKSGLPSDRFFAERPEGSVSTLKIQRTQQEDSAVYLCASSPSSTGYEQYFGPGTRLTVT.

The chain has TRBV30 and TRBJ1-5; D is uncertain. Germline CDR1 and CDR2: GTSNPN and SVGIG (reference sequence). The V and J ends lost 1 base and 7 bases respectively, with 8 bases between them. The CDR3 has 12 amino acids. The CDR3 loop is CAWSDSLQPQHF. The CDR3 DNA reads TGTGCCTGGAGTGATAGTCTCCAGCCCCAGCATTTT.

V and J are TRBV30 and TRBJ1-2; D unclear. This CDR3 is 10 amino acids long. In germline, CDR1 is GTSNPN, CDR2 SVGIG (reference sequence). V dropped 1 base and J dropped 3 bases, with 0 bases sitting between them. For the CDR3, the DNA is TGTGCCTGGAGTGACTATGGCTACACCTTC. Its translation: CAWSDYGYTF.

The CDR3 DNA reads as TGTGCCAGCAGCTCCGGGACTAGCGGGAGGGACGGGGAGCTGTTTTTT. Its protein product is CASSSGTSGRDGELFF. The chain recombines TRBV7-3 with TRBJ2-2; 16 bases line up with TRBD2. Germline trimming cut 4 bases from V and 7 bases from J; bases unmatched to any gene: 3. From germline, CDR1 is SGHTA and CDR2 FQGTGA. The CDR3 extends over 16 amino acids.